The clone carrying this TCR beta chain was seen just once. As yet, its antigen is unknown. These data are taken from a study of cytomegalovirus exposure and HLA in healthy donors. Study at large: Of roughly 360 genotyped donors, more than 75% grouped in the Caucasian-associated ancestry cluster. Notes on the study in general: As a later analysis revealed, the rate of TCR association differed by HLA locus, with DRB1 most and HLA-C fewest. Presence/absence analyses supposed approximately even sequencing depth among donors. V segments that were indistinguishable, TRBV6-2 and TRBV6-3 among them, were omitted from analysis.

Germline CDR1 is SGHRS and CDR2 is YFSETQ. The CDR3 loop spans 14 amino acids. V was shortened by 1 base and J by 8 bases, with 10 bases between the two germline ends. PCR employed 60 Vbeta and 13 Jbeta primers. TCRdb's table, derived via immunoSEQ multiplex PCR, lists solely in-frame clones and lacks some. Among about 140,000 clones listed, just under 85% were seen once. This TCR was sampled from a woman between 35 and 50 years old in good health and CMV-seronegative. The source material was PBMCs. The chain has TRBV5-1 and TRBJ1-6; D remains ambiguous. The CDR3 sequence is CASSLTGRDSPLHF. The CDR3 bases are TGCGCCAGCAGCTTGACGGGGAGGGATTCACCCCTCCACTTT. The complete variable domain, with remaining parts taken from reference TRBV5-1 and TRBJ1-6, reads KAGVTQTPRYLIKTRGQQVTLSCSPISGHRSVSWYQQTPGQGLQFLFEYFSETQRNKGNFPGRFSGRQFSNSRSEMNVSTLELGDSALYLCASSLTGRDSPLHFGNGTRLTVT.